Described below is a single TCR beta chain sequence and its context. With random hexamers, reverse transcription was performed on about 0.5 to 1 ug of RNA. TCRdb re-called the immunoSEQ multiplex PCR reads through MiXCR, storing one row per CDR3 protein. The sample includes a few hundred thousand distinct CDR3 sequences, roughly 95% of them seen just once. The sample belongs to a study of CD8 T cells in Susac syndrome. Included as multiple sclerosis controls were treatment-naive patients who had stable or active relapsing-remitting disease. Negative isolation was used for CD8+ and CD4+ T cells and FACS enrichment for TEMRA cells. Trimming pared 2 bases from V and 6 bases from J, leaving 11 bases between. The germline gives CDR1 GTSNPN, CDR2 SVGIG (reference sequence). CDR3 length: 13 amino acids.

V usage is TRBV30 and J usage is TRBJ2-1; D unresolved. This TCR came from a human donor with multiple sclerosis. Sequencing input: CD4+ T cells from PBMCs. The CDR3 spells CAWSFSLGNEQFF. The CDR3 nucleotides are TGTGCCTGGAGTTTCTCCCTCGGCAATGAGCAGTTCTTC.